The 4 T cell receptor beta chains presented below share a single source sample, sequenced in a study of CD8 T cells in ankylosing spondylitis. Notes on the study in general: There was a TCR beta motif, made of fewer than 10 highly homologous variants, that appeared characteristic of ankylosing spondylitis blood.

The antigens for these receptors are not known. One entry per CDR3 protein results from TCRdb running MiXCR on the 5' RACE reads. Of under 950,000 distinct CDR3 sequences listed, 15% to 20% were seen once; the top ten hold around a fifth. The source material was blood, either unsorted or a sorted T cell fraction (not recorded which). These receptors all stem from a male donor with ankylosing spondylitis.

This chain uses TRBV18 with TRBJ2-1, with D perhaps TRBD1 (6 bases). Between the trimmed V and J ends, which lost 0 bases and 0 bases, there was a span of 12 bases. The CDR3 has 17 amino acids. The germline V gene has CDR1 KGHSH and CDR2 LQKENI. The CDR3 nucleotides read TGTGCCAGCTCACCACCTCAGGGGTTGAGCTCCTACAATGAGCAGTTCTTC. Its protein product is CASSPPQGLSSYNEQFF.

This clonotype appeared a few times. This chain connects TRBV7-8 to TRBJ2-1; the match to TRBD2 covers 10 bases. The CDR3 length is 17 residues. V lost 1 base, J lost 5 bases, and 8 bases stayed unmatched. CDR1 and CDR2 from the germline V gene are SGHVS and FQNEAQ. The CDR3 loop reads CASSLVLAGVRNNEQFF. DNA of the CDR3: TGTGCCAGCAGCTTAGTGCTAGCGGGAGTGAGGAACAATGAGCAGTTCTTC.

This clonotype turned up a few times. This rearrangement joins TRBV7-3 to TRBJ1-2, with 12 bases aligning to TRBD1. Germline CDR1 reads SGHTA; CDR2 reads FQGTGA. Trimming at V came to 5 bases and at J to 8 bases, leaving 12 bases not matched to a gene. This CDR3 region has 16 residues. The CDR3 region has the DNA TGTGCCAGCAGCCCAGACTCGGGACAGGGGGCGCGAGGCTACACCTTC. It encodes CASSPDSGQGARGYTF.

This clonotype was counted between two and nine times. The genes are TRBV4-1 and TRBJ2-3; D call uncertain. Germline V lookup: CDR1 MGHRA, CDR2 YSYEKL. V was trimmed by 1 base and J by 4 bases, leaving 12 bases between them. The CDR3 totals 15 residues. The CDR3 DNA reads TGCGCCAGCAGCCAAGGGTACTCCCTCCCAGATACGCAGTATTTT. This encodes CASSQGYSLPDTQYF.